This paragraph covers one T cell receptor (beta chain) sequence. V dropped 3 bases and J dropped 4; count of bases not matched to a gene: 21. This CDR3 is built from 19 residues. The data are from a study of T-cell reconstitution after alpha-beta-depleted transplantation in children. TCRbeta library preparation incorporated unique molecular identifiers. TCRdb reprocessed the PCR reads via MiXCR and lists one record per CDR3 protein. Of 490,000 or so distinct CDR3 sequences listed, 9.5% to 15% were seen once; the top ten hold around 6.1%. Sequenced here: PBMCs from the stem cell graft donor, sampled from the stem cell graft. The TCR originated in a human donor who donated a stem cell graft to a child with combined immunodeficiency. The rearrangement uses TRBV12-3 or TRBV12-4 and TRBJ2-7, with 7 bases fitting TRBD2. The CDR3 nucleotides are TGTGCCAGCAGTTTCAACCGCCCCCAGCGGGACCCCCCAGGATACGAGCAGTACTTC. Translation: CASSFNRPQRDPPGYEQYF.